At least ten counts were recorded for the clone carrying this TCR beta chain. Its antigen is unidentified. The source of the sample is a study of T cells in Graves' hyperthyroidism and ophthalmopathy. Points from the study as a whole: Blood held most thyroid clonotypes expanded above 0.001 frequency.

Template material for amplifying TCR beta CDR3 regions consisted of RNA transcripts. The TCR CDR3 was amplified in a first-round RT-PCR using the HTBI primer set. TCRdb re-called the multiplex PCR reads with MiXCR, one entry per CDR3 protein. The sample holds 450,000 to 600,000 distinct CDR3 sequences, 14% seen once. The germline V gene encodes CDR1 DFQATT and CDR2 SNEGSKA (reference sequence). This CDR3 has 11 amino acids. Trimming pared 6 bases from V and 4 bases from J, leaving 10 bases between. The study defined stable Graves' hyperthyroidism as no ophthalmopathy progression within 18 months. Specimen: blood. This TCR came from a woman between 40 and 55 years old with Graves' hyperthyroidism. The chain links TRBV20-1 to TRBJ2-7; maybe TRBD2 (5 bases). CDR3 in amino acids: CSASRGYEQYF. The CDR3 DNA follows: TGCAGTGCATCACGCGGGTACGAGCAGTACTTC.